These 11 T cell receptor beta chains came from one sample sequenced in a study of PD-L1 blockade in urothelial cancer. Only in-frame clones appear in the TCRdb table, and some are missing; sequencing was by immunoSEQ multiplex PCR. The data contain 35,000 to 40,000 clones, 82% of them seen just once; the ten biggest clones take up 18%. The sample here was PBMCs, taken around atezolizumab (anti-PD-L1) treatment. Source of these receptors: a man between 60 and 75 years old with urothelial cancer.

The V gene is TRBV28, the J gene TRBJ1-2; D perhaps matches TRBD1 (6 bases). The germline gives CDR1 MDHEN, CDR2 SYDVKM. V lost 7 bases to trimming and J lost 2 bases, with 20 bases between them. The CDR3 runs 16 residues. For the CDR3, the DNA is TGTGCCAGCACCACTGCGGGGGGCCGAGGGAACTATGGCTACACCTTC. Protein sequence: CASTTAGGRGNYGYTF.

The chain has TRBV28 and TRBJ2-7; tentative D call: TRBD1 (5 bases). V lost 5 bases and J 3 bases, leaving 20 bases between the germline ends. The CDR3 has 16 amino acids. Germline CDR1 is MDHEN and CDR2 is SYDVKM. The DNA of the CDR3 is TGTGCCAGCAGTCCCCCCACGGGTAGGGGAATCTACGAGCAGTACTTC. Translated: CASSPPTGRGIYEQYF.

The DNA for the CDR3 is TGTGCCAGCAGCTTCGAGGCAGTCTATAATTCACCCCTCCACTTT. Encoded protein: CASSFEAVYNSPLHF. The chain employs TRBV7-2 and TRBJ1-6; D ambiguous. Germline V lookup: CDR1 SGHTA, CDR2 FQGNSA. The V gene lost 3 bases and the J gene lost 3 bases, with 9 bases spanning the gap. The CDR3 loop spans 15 amino acids.

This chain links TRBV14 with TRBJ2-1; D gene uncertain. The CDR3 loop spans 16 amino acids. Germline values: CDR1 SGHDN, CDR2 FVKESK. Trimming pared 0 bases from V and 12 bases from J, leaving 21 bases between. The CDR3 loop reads CASSQDLYPVRTGQFF. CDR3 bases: TGTGCCAGCAGCCAAGATCTCTACCCTGTTCGCACGGGGCAGTTCTTC. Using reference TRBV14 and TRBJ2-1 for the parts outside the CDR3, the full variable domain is EAGVTQFPSHSVIEKGQTVTLRCDPISGHDNLYWYRRVMGKEIKFLLHFVKESKQDESGMPNNRFLAERTGGTYSTLKVQPAELEDSGVYFCASSQDLYPVRTGQFFGPGTRLTVL.

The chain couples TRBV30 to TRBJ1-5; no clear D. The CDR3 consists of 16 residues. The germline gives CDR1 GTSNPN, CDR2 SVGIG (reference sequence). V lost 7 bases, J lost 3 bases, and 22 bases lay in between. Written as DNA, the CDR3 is TGTGCCTCCAGCCCGGGGAATAGCCCTCTCAATCAGCCCCAGCATTTT. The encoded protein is CASSPGNSPLNQPQHF.

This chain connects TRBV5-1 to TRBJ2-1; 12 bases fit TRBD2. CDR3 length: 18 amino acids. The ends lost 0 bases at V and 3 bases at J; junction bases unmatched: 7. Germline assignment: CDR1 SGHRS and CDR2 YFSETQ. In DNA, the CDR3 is TGCGCCAGCAGCTTGGAGGCTAGCGGGGGGGTGGGCTACAATGAGCAGTTCTTC. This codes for CASSLEASGGVGYNEQFF.

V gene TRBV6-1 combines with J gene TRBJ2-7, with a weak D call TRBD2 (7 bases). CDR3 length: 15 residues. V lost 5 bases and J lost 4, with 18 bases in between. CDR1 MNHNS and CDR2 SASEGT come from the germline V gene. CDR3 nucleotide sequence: TGTGCCAGCAGTCGGGGAGGGGGGGCGGCGTACGAGCAGTACTTC. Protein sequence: CASSRGGGAAYEQYF.

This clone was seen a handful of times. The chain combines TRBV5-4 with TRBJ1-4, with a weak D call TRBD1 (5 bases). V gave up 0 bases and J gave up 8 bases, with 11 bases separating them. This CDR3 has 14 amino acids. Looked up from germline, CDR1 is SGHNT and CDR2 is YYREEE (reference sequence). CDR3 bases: TGTGCCAGCAGCTTGGCGGGGACTCGAGAAAAACTGTTTTTT. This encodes CASSLAGTREKLFF.

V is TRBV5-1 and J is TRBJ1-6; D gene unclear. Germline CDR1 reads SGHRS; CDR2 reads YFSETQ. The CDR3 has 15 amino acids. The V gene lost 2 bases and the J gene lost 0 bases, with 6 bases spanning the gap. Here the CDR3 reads CASSLGSSYNSPLHF. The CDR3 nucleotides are TGCGCCAGCAGCTTAGGGAGCTCCTATAATTCACCCCTCCACTTT.

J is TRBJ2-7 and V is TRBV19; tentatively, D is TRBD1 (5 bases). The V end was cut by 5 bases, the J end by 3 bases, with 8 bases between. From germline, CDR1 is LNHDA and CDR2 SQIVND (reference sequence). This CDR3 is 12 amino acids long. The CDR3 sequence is CASSLDSYEQYF. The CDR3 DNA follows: TGTGCCAGTAGTCTCGACAGCTACGAGCAGTACTTC.

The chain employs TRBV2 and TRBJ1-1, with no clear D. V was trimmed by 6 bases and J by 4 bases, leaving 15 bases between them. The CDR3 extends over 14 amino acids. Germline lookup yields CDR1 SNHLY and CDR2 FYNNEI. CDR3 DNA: TGTGCCAGCAGCTACGCGAGTGCGGCCACTGAAGCTTTCTTT. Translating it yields CASSYASAATEAFF.